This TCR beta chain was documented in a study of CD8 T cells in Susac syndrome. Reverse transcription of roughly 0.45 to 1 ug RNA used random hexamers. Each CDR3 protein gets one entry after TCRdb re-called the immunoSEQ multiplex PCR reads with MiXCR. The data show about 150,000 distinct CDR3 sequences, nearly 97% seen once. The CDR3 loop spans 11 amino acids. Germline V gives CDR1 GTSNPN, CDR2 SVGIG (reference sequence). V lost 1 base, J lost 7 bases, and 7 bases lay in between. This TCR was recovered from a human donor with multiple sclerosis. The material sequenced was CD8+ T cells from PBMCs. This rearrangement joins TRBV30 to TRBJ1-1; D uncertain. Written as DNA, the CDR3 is TGTGCCTGGAGTGCGGACCTTGAAGCTTTCTTT. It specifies CAWSADLEAFF.